This paragraph covers one TCR beta chain sequence. This specimen comes from a study of blood T cells in healthy people across ages. Together with a sample-barcoded 5' primer, a J-beta primer mix was included in a second PCR lasting roughly 7 to 11 cycles. Via MiXCR, TCRdb re-called the 5' RACE reads, giving one row per CDR3 protein. The sample lists around 850,000 distinct CDR3 sequences, under 40% occurring once. This CDR3 is built from 12 residues. The germline CDR1 and CDR2 sequences are SEHNR and FQNEAQ (reference sequence). Trimming took off 8 bases at V and 5 bases at J, with 10 bases between the two ends.

The sequencing sample was made of blood. The sequence was collected from a man aged 18 to 29 in good health. This chain connects TRBV7-9 to TRBJ2-1; D assignment may be TRBD1 or TRBD2 (5 bases each). CDR3 bases: TGTGCCAGCGGGACCAGGAACAATGAGCAGTTCTTC. This encodes CASGTRNNEQFF.